Below are 25 T cell receptor beta chains sequenced from a single sample in a study of T cell repertoires in cytomegalovirus infection (dated by TCRdb to the late 2010s). These receptors have no identified antigens. The treatment or condition label, as the study defines it: in vitro stimulation with specific CMV peptide epitopes to enrich CMV-specific T cells. Sequencing instrument: Illumina HiSeq 1500. Clones were called with MiXCR by TCRdb after fastp trimmed the public reads at Q25, and only in-frame beta chains were retained. Duplicate CDR3 protein sequences are folded into a single record with the most common DNA and genes. The sample table lists roughly 990,000 distinct CDR3 sequences, approximately 31% of them with a count of one. The top ten clonotypes cover over 10% of the sample. The sample here was cultured CD8+ T cells from PBMCs, taken from culture after CMV antigen stimulation. The receptor source for this set is a human donor in good health (CMV status not recorded). Some clones in this sample may be carry-over from other donors' samples.

As concerns this clonotype: A much bigger clone sits one base away, suggesting this may be a read error. The gene calls are TRBV7-6 and TRBJ2-1; 9 bases agree with TRBD1. Losses at the gene ends were 8 bases for V and 7 bases for J; bases not matched to a gene: 15. CDR1 and CDR2 (germline): SGHVS, FNYEAQ. The CDR3 runs 16 residues. The CDR3 region has the DNA TGTGCCAGCGGCCCCCGAGGGGGACAGGGAAGGAATGAGCAGTTCTTC. This sequence encodes CASGPRGGQGRNEQFF.

The gene calls are TRBV4-1 and TRBJ2-7; D perhaps matches TRBD1 (6 bases). Germline-derived CDR1 and CDR2 are MGHRA and YSYEKL. The CDR3 has 14 residues. V was trimmed by 3 bases and J by 3 bases, leaving 12 bases between them. CDR3 DNA: TGCGCCAGCAGCCAGACAGGACAGATCTACGAGCAGTACTTC. Its translation: CASSQTGQIYEQYF.

The V call is TRBV6-1, the J call TRBJ2-7, with D uncertain. The germline V gene has CDR1 MNHNS and CDR2 SASEGT. This CDR3 has 13 amino acids. V dropped 3 bases and J dropped 7 bases, with 13 bases sitting between them. CDR3 bases: TGTGCCAGCAGTGAGGATTGGGTCGTGGAGCAGTACGTC. Protein sequence: CASSEDWVVEQYV.

The V and J genes are TRBV24-1 and TRBJ2-4; TRBD1 is a possible D gene (6 bases). This CDR3 contains 16 residues. Germline assignment: CDR1 KGHDR and CDR2 SFDVKD. Trimming took 7 bases from V and 0 from J, leaving 15 bases between them. The CDR3 region has the DNA TGTGCCACCAGGCCACCTCAGGGGCTAGCCAAAAACATTCAGTACTTC. Its translation is CATRPPQGLAKNIQYF.

J is TRBJ1-4 and V is TRBV6-6, with TRBD1 matching 8 bases. The length of the CDR3 is 15 residues. J was trimmed by 12 bases and V by 5 bases; bases with no gene match: 14. CDR1 and CDR2 (germline): MNHNY, SVGAGI (reference sequence). CDR3 amino acids: CASSPTTQGAEELFF. The CDR3 DNA is TGTGCCAGCAGTCCCACCACGCAGGGGGCGGAGGAACTGTTTTTT.

The chain uses TRBV5-1 and TRBJ2-1, with D perhaps matching TRBD1 or TRBD2 (5 bases each). CDR1 is SGHRS and CDR2 is YFSETQ in the germline V gene. Trimming shortened V by 3 bases and J by 4 bases, and 11 bases separated the two germline ends. The CDR3 is 14 amino acids. The CDR3 protein is CASSSGTEYNEQFF. The DNA of the CDR3 is TGCGCCAGCAGCTCGGGGACGGAGTACAATGAGCAGTTCTTC.

This clonotype was counted many times. V is TRBV7-9 and J is TRBJ2-2; no definite D call. This CDR3 has 11 amino acids. The V and J ends lost 6 bases and 13 bases respectively, with 12 bases between them. Germline V gene data show CDR1 as SEHNR and CDR2 as FQNEAQ (reference sequence). CDR3 region: CASSSGGVLFF. In nucleotides, the CDR3 is TGTGCCAGCAGTTCCGGTGGCGTGCTGTTTTTT.

The rearrangement joins TRBV27 to TRBJ1-5, with D maybe TRBD1 (6 bases). The CDR3 runs 16 residues. Per germline, CDR1 MNHEY and CDR2 SMNVEV (reference sequence). Trimming took off 0 bases at V and 7 bases at J, with 16 bases between the two ends. CDR3 residues: CASSLSWTRTDQPQHF. In DNA form, the CDR3 reads TGTGCCAGCAGTTTATCGTGGACAAGGACAGACCAGCCCCAGCATTTT.

This clonotype has just a few counts. This rearrangement joins TRBV28 to TRBJ1-1; TRBD1 matches at 7 bases. The CDR3 runs to 15 residues. In germline, CDR1 is MDHEN, CDR2 SYDVKM. V lost 6 bases, J lost 1 base, and 8 bases stayed unmatched. The DNA of the CDR3 is TGTGCCAGCAGAAAGAGGGACAGAGCGAACACTGAAGCTTTCTTT. Protein sequence: CASRKRDRANTEAFF.

The rearrangement uses TRBV6-4 and TRBJ2-2; 8 nucleotides align to TRBD1. In germline, CDR1 is MRHNA, CDR2 SNTAGT. Trimming took 6 bases from V and 7 from J; bases not matched to a gene: 10. CDR3 length: 15 residues. The CDR3 DNA reads as TGTGCCAGCAGCCTCAGGGGGCCCCCGGACGGGGAGCTGTTTTTT. This translates into CASSLRGPPDGELFF.

This clonotype showed up many times. In DNA, the CDR3 is TGTGCCAGCAGCTTAGAGCCTCCTAGCGCTGGCTCCTACGAGCAGTACTTC. It translates to CASSLEPPSAGSYEQYF. V and J are TRBV7-2 and TRBJ2-7; perhaps TRBD2 as D (6 bases). CDR1 and CDR2 (germline): SGHTA, FQGNSA. CDR3 size: 17 residues. The V end lost 1 base, the J end lost 0 bases, and 16 bases lay between the germline ends.

This clonotype was detected many times. The chain recombines TRBV7-9 with TRBJ2-7; D uncertain. Trimming removed 1 base from V and 5 bases from J, with 9 bases in between. Looked up from germline, CDR1 is SEHNR and CDR2 is FQNEAQ (reference sequence). This CDR3 comprises 13 residues. The CDR3: CASSLEPGHEQYV. DNA of the CDR3: TGTGCCAGCAGCTTAGAACCGGGTCACGAGCAGTACGTC.

This clonotype was recorded many times. This rearrangement joins TRBV28 to TRBJ2-7; D call uncertain. Trimming shortened V by 6 bases and J by 6 bases, and 9 bases separated the two germline ends. Germline V gives CDR1 MDHEN, CDR2 SYDVKM. The CDR3 is 11 residues long. CDR3 in amino acids: CASSLGSEQYV. In nucleotides, the CDR3 is TGTGCCAGCAGCTTAGGTAGCGAGCAGTACGTC.

The V gene is TRBV6-2 or TRBV6-3, the J gene TRBJ2-2, with D possibly matching TRBD1 (5 bases). Germline V gene lookup returns CDR1 MNHEY and CDR2 SVGEGT. The CDR3 loop spans 15 amino acids. V was clipped by 2 bases and J by 0 bases, with 7 bases between them. The CDR3 nucleotides are TGTGCCAGCAGTTACGGGGCCACGAACACCGGGGAGCTGTTTTTT. This sequence encodes CASSYGATNTGELFF.

The chain carries TRBV6-5 and TRBJ1-1; 8 bases fit TRBD1. The germline gives CDR1 MNHEY, CDR2 SVGAGI. The CDR3 loop spans 16 amino acids. With V trimmed by 4 bases and J by 2 bases, 9 bases remained unmatched. The CDR3 sequence: CASSFYSDRANTEAFF. Here the CDR3 DNA reads TGTGCCAGCAGTTTTTATTCGGACAGGGCAAACACTGAAGCTTTCTTT.

This clonotype occurred many times. The genes are TRBV19 and TRBJ2-7; D might be TRBD1 (6 bases). The CDR3 length is 12 residues. Germline V CDR1 and CDR2: LNHDA, SQIVND (reference sequence). V was pared by 8 bases and J by 0 bases, with 8 bases between. CDR3 loop: CASATGSYEQYF. CDR3 nucleotide sequence: TGTGCCAGTGCGACAGGCTCCTACGAGCAGTACTTC.

This clonotype has only a few counts. The chain employs TRBV12-3 or TRBV12-4 and TRBJ1-1; D is undetermined. The CDR3 spans 13 residues. V shed 8 bases and J shed 4 bases, with 14 bases lying between them. The CDR3 loop is CASSRRAGTEAFF. In nucleotides, the CDR3 is TGTGCCAGCTCCCGAAGAGCAGGCACTGAAGCTTTCTTT.

The table lists this clonotype with a count of one. The chain links TRBV20-1 to TRBJ1-1; D ambiguous. The CDR3 runs 12 residues. V was pared by 2 bases and J by 2 bases, with 6 bases between. Germline V CDR1 and CDR2: DFQATT, SNEGSKA (reference sequence). The CDR3 here is CSARKVNTEAFF. CDR3 coding DNA: TGCAGTGCTAGAAAAGTTAACACTGAAGCTTTCTTT.

V usage is TRBV27 and J usage is TRBJ2-1, with D maybe TRBD2 (7 bases). This CDR3 spans 15 amino acids. The ends were cut back, 1 base at V and 6 bases at J, with 13 bases in the middle. CDR1 is MNHEY and CDR2 is SMNVEV in the germline V gene (reference sequence). The CDR3 DNA sequence: TGTGCCAGCAGTTTATACAGGGAGGGGTTCAATGAGCAGTTCTTC. Encoded protein: CASSLYREGFNEQFF.

The chain combines TRBV7-9 with TRBJ2-3; D is unresolved. The germline CDR1 and CDR2 sequences are SEHNR and FQNEAQ (reference sequence). CDR3 length equals 15 residues. V lost 6 bases, J lost 6 bases, and 19 bases lay in between. The CDR3 region is CASRPAGPEQDTQYF. The CDR3, as DNA: TGTGCCAGCAGGCCCGCCGGGCCCGAACAGGATACGCAGTATTTT.

This chain links TRBV7-9 with TRBJ1-1; D not certain. Germline CDR1 SEHNR, CDR2 FQNEAQ (reference sequence). V lost 4 bases and J lost 1, with 7 bases in between. The CDR3 contains 13 residues. The chain's CDR3 is CASSSEANTEAFF. The DNA for the CDR3 is TGTGCCAGCAGCTCTGAAGCGAACACTGAAGCTTTCTTT. The whole variable domain, filled in from reference TRBV7-9 and TRBJ1-1, reads DTGVSQNPRHKITKRGQNVTFRCDPISEHNRLYWYRQTLGQGPEFLTYFQNEAQLEKSRLLSDRFSAERPKGSFSTLEIQRTEQGDSAMYLCASSSEANTEAFFGQGTRLTVV.

The table lists this clonotype with a count of one. V is TRBV2 and J is TRBJ1-2; no firm D call. The CDR3 extends over 14 amino acids. V shed 3 bases and J shed 8 bases, with 16 bases lying between them. Germline CDR1 SNHLY, CDR2 FYNNEI. The DNA for the CDR3 is TGTGCCAGCAGTGATCTGATCAGCACCATCGGCTACACCTTC. It codes for CASSDLISTIGYTF. Together with reference TRBV2 and TRBJ1-2, the CDR3 gives the full variable domain: EPEVTQTPSHQVTQMGQEVILRCVPISNHLYFYWYRQILGQKVEFLVSFYNNEISEKSEIFDDQFSVERPDGSNFTLKIRSTKLEDSAMYFCASSDLISTIGYTFGSGTRLTVV.

The chain links TRBV5-1 to TRBJ1-2; 10 bases map to TRBD1. The CDR3 covers 16 residues. Trimming took 0 bases from V and 7 from J; bases not matched to a gene: 9. CDR1 is SGHRS and CDR2 is YFSETQ in the germline V gene. This CDR3 reads CASSLAPGQGPPGYTF. CDR3 DNA sequence: TGCGCCAGCAGCTTGGCACCGGGACAGGGGCCCCCTGGCTACACCTTC.

This clonotype has a single count. The chain has TRBV4-1 and TRBJ2-5; no definite D call. The ends were cut back, 0 bases at V and 1 base at J, with 6 bases in the middle. Per germline, CDR1 MGHRA and CDR2 YSYEKL. The CDR3 runs to 14 residues. The CDR3 sequence: CASSQDWAQETQYF. The CDR3, as DNA: TGCGCCAGCAGCCAAGATTGGGCCCAAGAGACCCAGTACTTC.

V usage is TRBV12-3 or TRBV12-4 and J usage is TRBJ2-3, with TRBD2 as a possible D gene (5 bases). There are 14 residues in the CDR3. V lost 2 bases and J lost 6, with 12 bases in between. CDR3 residues: CASSLSAQRDTQYF. The CDR3 DNA is TGTGCCAGCAGTTTATCAGCCCAGCGGGATACGCAGTATTTT.